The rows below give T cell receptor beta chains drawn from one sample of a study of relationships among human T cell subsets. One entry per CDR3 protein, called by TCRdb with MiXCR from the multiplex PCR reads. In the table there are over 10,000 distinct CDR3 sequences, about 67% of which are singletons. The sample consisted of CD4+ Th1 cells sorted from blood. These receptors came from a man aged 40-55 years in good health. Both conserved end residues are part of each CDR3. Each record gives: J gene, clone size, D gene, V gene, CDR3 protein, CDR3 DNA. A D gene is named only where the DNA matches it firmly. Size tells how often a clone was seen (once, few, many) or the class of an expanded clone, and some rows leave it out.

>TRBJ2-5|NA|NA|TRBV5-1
CASRVIGETQYF
TGCGCCAGCAGGGTAATAGGAGAGACCCAGTACTTC
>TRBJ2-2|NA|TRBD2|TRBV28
CASRTSNGRDTGELFF
TGTGCCAGCAGAACTTCTAACGGGAGGGACACCGGGGAGCTGTTTTTT
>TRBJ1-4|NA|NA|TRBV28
CTSSFESTNEKLFF
TGTACCAGCAGTTTTGAATCAACTAATGAAAAACTGTTTTTT
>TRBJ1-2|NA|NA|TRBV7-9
CASTPGVSRGYTF
TGTGCCAGCACGCCAGGGGTTTCCCGTGGCTACACCTTC
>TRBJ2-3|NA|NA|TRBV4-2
CASSPLSRTKGTDTQYF
TGTGCCAGCAGCCCCTTAAGCAGAACGAAAGGCACAGATACGCAGTATTTT
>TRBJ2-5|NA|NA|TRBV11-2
CASSLVDLQETQYF
TGTGCCAGCAGCTTGGTAGACCTCCAAGAGACCCAGTACTTC
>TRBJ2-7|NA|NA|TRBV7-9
CASSGGRYEQYF
TGTGCCAGCTCTGGAGGAAGATACGAGCAGTACTTC
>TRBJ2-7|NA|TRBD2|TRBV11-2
CASRKLAGAYSYEQYF
TGTGCCAGCAGAAAATTAGCGGGAGCTTACTCCTACGAGCAGTACTTC
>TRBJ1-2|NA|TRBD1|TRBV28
CASLSGQGYRGYTF
TGTGCCAGCCTTTCGGGACAGGGTTATAGGGGCTACACCTTC
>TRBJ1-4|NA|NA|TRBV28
CASNAYSEKLFF
TGTGCCAGCAACGCATATAGTGAAAAACTGTTTTTT
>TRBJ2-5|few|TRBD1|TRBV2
CASRPIRQGYQETQYF
TGTGCCAGCCGACCGATCCGACAGGGCTACCAAGAGACCCAGTACTTC
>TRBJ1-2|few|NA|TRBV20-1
CSVPEGTNYGYTF
TGCAGTGTCCCCGAGGGGACTAACTATGGCTACACCTTC
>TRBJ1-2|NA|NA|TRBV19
CASSPPFSRYGYTF
TGTGCCAGTAGCCCACCGTTCAGCCGCTATGGCTACACCTTC
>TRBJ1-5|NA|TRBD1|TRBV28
CASSLPGQGFNQPQHF
TGTGCCAGCAGTCTCCCGGGACAGGGGTTTAATCAGCCCCAGCATTTT
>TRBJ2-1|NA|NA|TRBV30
CAWVELGEQFF
TGTGCCTGGGTGGAGTTGGGGGAGCAGTTCTTC
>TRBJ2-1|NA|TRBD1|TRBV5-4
CASSQTGDEQFF
TGCGCCAGCAGCCAGACAGGGGATGAGCAGTTCTTC
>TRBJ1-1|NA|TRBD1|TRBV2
CASSESGTAEAFF
TGTGCCAGCAGTGAAAGTGGGACAGCTGAAGCTTTCTTT
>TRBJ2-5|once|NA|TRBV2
CASGPEETQYF
TGTGCCAGCGGTCCAGAAGAGACCCAGTACTTC
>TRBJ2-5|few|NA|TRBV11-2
CASSYQQLAFETQYF
TGTGCCAGCAGCTACCAGCAGCTAGCCTTCGAGACCCAGTACTTC
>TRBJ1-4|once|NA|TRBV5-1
CASSLQDDEKLFF
TGCGCCAGCAGCTTGCAGGACGATGAAAAACTGTTTTTT
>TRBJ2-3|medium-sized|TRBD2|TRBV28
CASSFSLAGARTDTQYF
TGTGCCAGCAGTTTTAGTCTAGCGGGAGCACGCACAGATACGCAGTATTTT
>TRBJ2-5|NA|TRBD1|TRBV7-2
CASSQGAGAMGETQYF
TGTGCCAGCAGCCAGGGGGCCGGGGCGATGGGGGAGACCCAGTACTTC
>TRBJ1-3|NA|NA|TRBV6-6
CASLAGALGNTIYF
TGTGCCAGCCTTGCGGGGGCGCTTGGAAACACCATATATTTT
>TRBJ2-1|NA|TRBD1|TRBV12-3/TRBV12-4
CASSPGQGGNEQFF
TGTGCCAGCAGCCCGGGACAGGGAGGGAATGAGCAGTTCTTC
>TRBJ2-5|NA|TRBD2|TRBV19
CASSISGLGRVETQYF
TGTGCCAGTAGTATATCTGGACTAGGAAGAGTGGAGACCCAGTACTTC
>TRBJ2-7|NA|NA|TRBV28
CASIRQGGAGEQYF
TGTGCCAGCATTCGGCAGGGGGGGGCCGGCGAGCAGTACTTC
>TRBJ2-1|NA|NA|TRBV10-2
CASSGVNEQFF
TGCGCCAGCAGTGGGGTCAATGAGCAGTTCTTC
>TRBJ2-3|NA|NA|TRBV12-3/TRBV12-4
CASRGTDTQYF
TGTGCCAGCCGAGGCACAGATACGCAGTATTTT
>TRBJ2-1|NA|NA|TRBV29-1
CSVEREREQFF
TGCAGCGTTGAAAGGGAGAGGGAGCAGTTCTTC
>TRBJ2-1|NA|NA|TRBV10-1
CASSEYIRNEQFF
TGCGCCAGCAGTGAGTATATCAGAAATGAGCAGTTCTTC
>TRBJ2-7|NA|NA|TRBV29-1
CSVAEGQPSSYEQYF
TGCAGCGTTGCCGAAGGACAGCCCAGCTCCTACGAGCAGTACTTC
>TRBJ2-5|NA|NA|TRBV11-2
CASSLETGNHGETQYF
TGTGCCAGCAGCTTAGAAACAGGGAATCACGGGGAGACCCAGTACTTC
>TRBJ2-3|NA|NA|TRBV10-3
CAISNRGASTDTQYF
TGTGCCATCAGCAATCGGGGGGCCAGCACAGATACGCAGTATTTT
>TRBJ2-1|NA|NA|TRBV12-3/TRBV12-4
CASRPLTSRPYNEQFF
TGTGCCAGCAGGCCTTTAACTAGTAGACCCTACAATGAGCAGTTCTTC
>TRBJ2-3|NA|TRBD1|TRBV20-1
CSARIQGAGTDTQYF
TGCAGTGCTCGTATACAGGGGGCCGGCACAGATACGCAGTATTTT
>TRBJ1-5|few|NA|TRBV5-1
CASSLGGLAQGHDPQHF
TGCGCCAGCAGCTTGGGCGGTCTCGCGCAGGGACATGACCCCCAGCATTTT
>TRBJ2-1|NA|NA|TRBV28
CASRTPRVFNEQFF
TGTGCCAGCAGAACCCCCAGGGTGTTCAATGAGCAGTTCTTC
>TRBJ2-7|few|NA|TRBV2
CASRLGRLEQYF
TGTGCCAGCAGGCTCGGTCGACTCGAGCAGTACTTC
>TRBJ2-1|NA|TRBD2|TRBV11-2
CASRRLAGGREQFF
TGTGCCAGCAGGAGACTAGCGGGGGGGCGTGAGCAGTTCTTC
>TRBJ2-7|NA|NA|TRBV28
CASYSRLTYEQYF
TGTGCCAGCTACTCTCGGCTAACCTACGAGCAGTACTTC
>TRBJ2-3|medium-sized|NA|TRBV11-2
CASSSSTDTQYF
TGTGCCAGCAGCTCCTCCACAGATACGCAGTATTTT
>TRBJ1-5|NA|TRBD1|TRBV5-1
CASSVGQGRAQPQHF
TGTGCCAGCAGCGTGGGACAGGGACGAGCTCAGCCCCAGCATTTT
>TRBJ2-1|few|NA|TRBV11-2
CASSSRSYPNEQFF
TGTGCCAGCAGCTCACGGAGCTATCCCAATGAGCAGTTCTTC